This TCR beta chain was identified during a study of T cell clonotyping in hematopoietic cell transplantation. Clones were read by immunoSEQ multiplex PCR, and TCRdb kept only the in-frame ones, dropping some. The sample contains tens of thousands of clones, 90% to 96% of which appear only once. Noted time point: recipient sample about 28 days before transplant, after cytoreduction. The CDR3 sequence is 15 residues long. Germline assignment: CDR1 SEHNR and CDR2 FQNEAQ (reference sequence). V was pared by 5 bases and J by 6 bases, with 11 bases of the junction left unmatched. This chain uses TRBV7-9 with TRBJ2-3; 7 nucleotides align to TRBD2. The sample was peripheral blood mononuclear cells, taken before stem cell transplant. The TCR originated in a woman between 50 and 59 years old with acute myeloid leukemia. Some clones in this sample may be carry-over from other donors' samples. The CDR3 protein is CASSGDYRRGDTQYF. The CDR3 region has the DNA TGTGCCAGCAGCGGGGACTACAGGCGAGGGGATACGCAGTATTTT.